The 15 T cell receptor beta chains below were found in one sample sequenced in a study of cytomegalovirus exposure and HLA in healthy donors. Vbeta (60) and Jbeta (13) primers were used in the PCR. Here immunoSEQ multiplex PCR was the method, and the copy in TCRdb shows in-frame clones only, minus some. There are 93,000 or so clones in the sample; 60% to 85% occur only once, and over 4% lies in the top ten. The sample comprised PBMCs. These TCRs come from a man over 45 in good health and CMV-seropositive.

As DNA, the CDR3 is TGTGCCAGCAGCCCAGTCAATACAGGGAAGAGCGGCTACACCTTC. Encoded protein: CASSPVNTGKSGYTF. The J gene is TRBJ1-2, the V gene TRBV27, with a weak D call TRBD1 (6 bases). The CDR3 spans 15 residues. The V gene's germline CDR1 is MNHEY and CDR2 SMNVEV (reference sequence). The V end was cut by 6 bases, the J end by 8 bases, with 22 bases between.

The V gene is TRBV2, the J gene TRBJ2-5, with D possibly being TRBD2 (6 bases). The CDR3 extends over 15 amino acids. Trimming stripped 1 base from V and 7 bases from J, with 16 bases between. Germline V CDR1 and CDR2: SNHLY, FYNNEI. The CDR3 reads CASSEEDGVGGTQYF. DNA of the CDR3: TGTGCCAGCAGTGAAGAGGACGGGGTGGGGGGGACCCAGTACTTC.

The J gene is TRBJ1-5, the V gene TRBV28; 8 bases map to TRBD1. Germline CDR1 MDHEN, CDR2 SYDVKM. The length of the CDR3 is 14 residues. The V segment lost 6 bases and the J segment 3 bases; nucleotides outside the gene matches: 4. CDR3 nucleotide sequence: TGTGCCAGCAGGAGGACAGGGAACAATCAGCCCCAGCATTTT. This encodes CASRRTGNNQPQHF.

The CDR3 spells CATTAGAMGDTQYF. The CDR3, as DNA: TGTGCCACAACCGCGGGGGCCATGGGTGATACGCAGTATTTT. The chain recombines TRBV28 with TRBJ2-3; the D gene is possibly TRBD2 (7 bases). Per the germline V gene, CDR1 is MDHEN and CDR2 is SYDVKM. V lost 10 bases and J lost 6, with 20 bases in between. This CDR3 contains 14 residues.

The V call is TRBV6-6, the J call TRBJ1-1, with TRBD1 matching over 11 bases. This CDR3 contains 15 residues. From germline, CDR1 is MNHNY and CDR2 SVGAGI (reference sequence). The V segment lost 7 bases and the J segment 4 bases; nucleotides outside the gene matches: 8. The CDR3 loop is CASKDRGRWGTEAFF. The CDR3, as DNA: TGTGCCAGCAAGGACAGGGGGCGTTGGGGCACTGAAGCTTTCTTT.

The chain recombines TRBV28 with TRBJ2-7, with TRBD1 matching over 7 bases. V was pared by 5 bases and J by 3 bases, with 10 bases of the junction left unmatched. Per germline, CDR1 MDHEN and CDR2 SYDVKM. The CDR3 has 15 amino acids. CDR3 region: CASSLTGALFYEQYF. Written as DNA, the CDR3 is TGTGCCAGCAGTCTTACAGGGGCCCTCTTCTACGAGCAGTACTTC.

The J gene is TRBJ2-7, the V gene TRBV5-4, with 7 positions matching TRBD1. The CDR3 spans 15 residues. Per germline, CDR1 SGHNT and CDR2 YYREEE (reference sequence). V lost 6 bases to trimming and J lost 6 bases; unmatched junction nucleotides: 15. The CDR3 DNA reads TGTGCCAGCACCCAAACCCCACAGGGGAGAGGCGAGCAGTACTTC. It specifies CASTQTPQGRGEQYF.

This rearrangement joins TRBV5-1 to TRBJ2-7, with TRBD1 identical over 10 bases. J gave up 7 bases and V 2 bases, and 6 bases lay outside the gene matches. Germline V gene data show CDR1 as SGHRS and CDR2 as YFSETQ. The CDR3 spans 14 residues. The DNA for the CDR3 is TGCGCCAGCAGCTTTAGACAGGGGGCACAAGAGCAGTACTTC. This encodes CASSFRQGAQEQYF.

In its sample, this clone was seen once. The J gene is TRBJ2-3, the V gene TRBV4-1; 7 bases are shared with TRBD1. CDR3 length: 20 residues. V trimming: 3 bases; J trimming: 1 base; junction bases outside the gene matches: 19. The germline V gene encodes CDR1 MGHRA and CDR2 YSYEKL. The CDR3 reads CASSHLPGPSLGGGTDTQYF. DNA of the CDR3: TGCGCCAGCAGCCACCTCCCTGGCCCCTCCTTAGGGGGCGGCACAGATACGCAGTATTTT.

Here the CDR3 reads CASSESDLLAGTDTQYF. The CDR3 DNA follows: TGCGCCAGCAGTGAGTCGGACTTACTAGCGGGCACAGATACGCAGTATTTT. The rearrangement links TRBV10-1 to TRBJ2-3; TRBD2 matches 8 bases. Germline V gene lookup returns CDR1 WNHNN and CDR2 SYGVQD (reference sequence). The J segment lost 1 base and the V segment lost 0 bases, leaving 6 bases of the junction unmatched. The CDR3 is 17 residues long.

This chain connects TRBV7-6 to TRBJ1-1; 11 bases agree with TRBD1. Germline CDR1 reads SGHVS; CDR2 reads FNYEAQ. The ends lost 1 base at V and 4 bases at J; junction bases unmatched: 5. The CDR3 loop spans 16 amino acids. CDR3 in amino acids: CASSLGWGQGGTEAFF. The DNA of the CDR3 is TGTGCCAGCAGCTTAGGATGGGGACAGGGGGGCACTGAAGCTTTCTTT.

The V call is TRBV27, the J call TRBJ2-7; D not resolved. This CDR3 is built from 11 residues. The V gene lost 4 bases and the J gene lost 6 bases, with 7 bases spanning the gap. Germline V gene lookup returns CDR1 MNHEY and CDR2 SMNVEV (reference sequence). CDR3 nucleotides: TGTGCCAGCAGTTATAGAGGCGAGCAGTACTTC. This sequence encodes CASSYRGEQYF.

The chain links TRBV7-3 to TRBJ2-3; 8 bases align to TRBD1. With V trimmed by 1 base and J by 6 bases, 6 bases remained unmatched. CDR3 size: 15 residues. Germline CDR1 reads SGHTA; CDR2 reads FQGTGA. Here the CDR3 reads CASSLIPDRGDTQYF. The CDR3 bases are TGTGCCAGCAGCTTAATTCCCGACAGGGGTGATACGCAGTATTTT.

V usage is TRBV7-9 and J usage is TRBJ2-7; 14 bases fit TRBD2. Germline V CDR1 and CDR2: SEHNR, FQNEAQ (reference sequence). V lost 4 bases to trimming and J lost 4 bases; unmatched junction nucleotides: 9. The CDR3 sequence is 17 residues long. The CDR3 nucleotides read TGTGCCAGCAGCTCGGAAGCCGGGACTAGCGGGAGATACGAGCAGTACTTC. Translated: CASSSEAGTSGRYEQYF.

This chain links TRBV9 with TRBJ1-2; TRBD1 aligns across 7 bases. The J segment lost 4 bases and the V segment lost 4 bases, leaving 10 bases of the junction unmatched. This CDR3 comprises 15 residues. Germline CDR1 reads SGDLS; CDR2 reads YYNGEE. CDR3 nucleotide sequence: TGTGCCAGCAGCCCCCGGGACAGCCCCAGCTATGGCTACACCTTC. Translating it yields CASSPRDSPSYGYTF.